These 20 T cell receptor beta chains share one sample of origin, sequenced in a study of blood T cell repertoires in COVID-19. The data were produced by immunoSEQ multiplex PCR, yet TCRdb's version contains in-frame clones alone and is incomplete. The sample contains about 320,000 clones, 89% of which appear only once. The material sequenced was peripheral blood. These receptors were taken from a woman younger than 45 with COVID-19, enrolled during active disease.

This sequence joins TRBV6-4 and TRBJ2-5; D is possibly TRBD2 (7 bases). Trimming removed 7 bases from V and 0 bases from J, with 15 bases in between. CDR3 size: 15 residues. Germline CDR1 is MRHNA and CDR2 is SNTAGT. The CDR3 is CASMREGGHQETQYF. Here the CDR3 DNA reads TGTGCCAGCATGAGGGAGGGGGGGCACCAAGAGACCCAGTACTTC.

The V gene is TRBV6-6, the J gene TRBJ2-7; no clear D. V was pared by 1 base and J by 1 base, with 5 bases between. This CDR3 contains 13 residues. Per germline, CDR1 MNHNY and CDR2 SVGAGI (reference sequence). This CDR3 is CASSYLQSYEQYF. CDR3 DNA: TGTGCCAGCAGTTACTTGCAGTCCTACGAGCAGTACTTC.

This rearrangement joins TRBV4-1 to TRBJ1-5; perhaps TRBD1 as D (6 bases). This CDR3 is built from 14 residues. Germline values: CDR1 MGHRA, CDR2 YSYEKL. V dropped 1 base and J dropped 6 bases, with 10 bases sitting between them. CDR3 DNA sequence: TGCGCCAGCAGCCAAGGTAGGGGGGGTCAGCCCCAGCATTTT. Translated, it gives CASSQGRGGQPQHF.

The V and J genes are TRBV2 and TRBJ2-7; TRBD1 might be the D (5 bases). This CDR3 region has 12 residues. Germline CDR1 SNHLY, CDR2 FYNNEI. Trimming stripped 7 bases from V and 3 bases from J, with 10 bases between. CDR3 nucleotide sequence: TGTGCCAGCACAGGGCGTAACTACGAGCAGTACTTC. Encoded protein: CASTGRNYEQYF.

This CDR3 reads CASSLARGTEQFF. The CDR3 nucleotides read TGTGCCAGCAGCTTAGCCAGGGGCACTGAGCAGTTCTTC. This chain uses TRBV11-2 with TRBJ2-1; D is possibly TRBD1 (6 bases). V lost 1 base and J lost 9, with 10 bases in between. From germline, CDR1 is SGHAT and CDR2 FQNNGV. The CDR3 covers 13 residues. The full variable domain, in which reference TRBV11-2 and TRBJ2-1 provide the parts outside the CDR3, is EAGVAQSPRYKIIEKRQSVAFWCNPISGHATLYWYQQILGQGPKLLIQFQNNGVVDDSQLPKDRFSAERLKGVDSTLKIQPAKLEDSAVYLCASSLARGTEQFFGPGTRLTVL.

The rearrangement uses TRBV27 and TRBJ1-4; D is unresolved. Germline values: CDR1 MNHEY, CDR2 SMNVEV (reference sequence). Trimming removed 5 bases at V and 5 bases at J, with 15 bases between. The CDR3 has 15 amino acids. CDR3 nucleotide sequence: TGTGCCAGCAGTCCCACACGATATAAGAATGAAAAACTGTTTTTT. This codes for CASSPTRYKNEKLFF.

The chain employs TRBV21-1 and TRBJ1-5; the listed D gene, TRBD1, was not tested against the DNA. TRBV21-1 corresponds to a pseudogene. The CDR3 has 17 amino acids. The CDR3 region is CASSKDRRRQGNQPQHF. CDR3 coding DNA: TGTGCCAGCAGCAAAGATAGGCGGCGGCAGGGGAATCAGCCCCAGCATTTT.

This clone is a singleton in its sample. The chain links TRBV7-9 to TRBJ1-3, with TRBD1 matching 7 bases. The CDR3 sequence is 14 residues long. Germline trimming cut 5 bases from V and 3 bases from J; bases unmatched to any gene: 4. Germline V CDR1 and CDR2: SEHNR, FQNEAQ (reference sequence). CDR3 nucleotide sequence: TGTGCCAGCAGCCCTACAGGGGATGGAAACACCATATATTTT. Its protein product is CASSPTGDGNTIYF.

The V call is TRBV6-2 or TRBV6-3, the J call TRBJ2-7; tentative D call: TRBD1 (6 bases). CDR1 is MNHEY, CDR2 SVGEGT, per germline. The CDR3 consists of 14 residues. V was clipped by 0 bases and J by 3 bases, with 9 bases between them. CDR3 protein: CASSYSGHSYEQYF. CDR3 nucleotide sequence: TGTGCCAGCAGTTACTCGGGACACAGCTACGAGCAGTACTTC.

The chain couples TRBV6-5 to TRBJ2-5; weak D call: TRBD2 (5 bases). The CDR3 runs 15 residues. V dropped 0 bases and J dropped 6 bases, with 14 bases sitting between them. Germline V gives CDR1 MNHEY, CDR2 SVGAGI. CDR3 sequence: CASSYSGRGEKTQYF. CDR3 in DNA: TGTGCCAGCAGTTACTCAGGGCGTGGGGAGAAGACCCAGTACTTC.

This chain uses TRBV4-1 with TRBJ2-7; 7 bases line up with TRBD1. Per the germline V gene, CDR1 is MGHRA and CDR2 is YSYEKL. V lost 2 bases and J lost 2; bases outside the gene matches: 6. This CDR3 has 15 residues. This CDR3 reads CASSQISGTAYEQYF. The CDR3 DNA follows: TGCGCCAGCAGCCAAATTTCCGGGACAGCCTACGAGCAGTACTTC.

The chain is built from TRBV7-8 and TRBJ1-5, with TRBD1 matching over 7 bases. Germline V gives CDR1 SGHVS, CDR2 FQNEAQ. The CDR3 extends over 15 amino acids. Germline trimming cut 1 base from V and 7 bases from J; bases unmatched to any gene: 7. In nucleotides, the CDR3 is TGTGCCAGCAGCTTAGTGTTTCAGGGGGGACAGCCCCAGCATTTT. Its protein product is CASSLVFQGGQPQHF.

The chain combines TRBV19 with TRBJ1-6; possible D gene TRBD1, 6 bases. The V end was cut by 3 bases, the J end by 10 bases, with 13 bases between. The germline V gene encodes CDR1 LNHDA and CDR2 SQIVND (reference sequence). CDR3 length: 14 amino acids. Here the CDR3 reads CASSISGEGSPLHF. DNA of the CDR3: TGTGCCAGTAGTATTTCAGGGGAAGGGTCACCCCTCCACTTT.

CDR3 loop: CGCETGVYGYTF. CDR3 in DNA: TGTGGCTGCGAGACAGGGGTCTATGGCTACACCTTC. The chain has TRBV28 and TRBJ1-2; 8 nucleotides agree with TRBD1. The CDR3 is 12 residues long. Germline CDR1 reads MDHEN; CDR2 reads SYDVKM.

This clone has a single count. The sample has other DNA sequences that encode this CDR3 too. V gene TRBV7-9 combines with J gene TRBJ1-2; 7 positions match TRBD1. In germline, CDR1 is SEHNR, CDR2 FQNEAQ (reference sequence). With 5 bases clipped from V and 5 bases from J, the junction kept 5 bases outside the gene matches. The CDR3 length is 13 residues. The CDR3 reads CASSPGGPYGYTF. The CDR3 DNA reads TGTGCCAGCAGCCCAGGGGGGCCGTATGGCTACACCTTC.

The V call is TRBV19, the J call TRBJ1-6; D uncertain. Trimming removed 3 bases from V and 7 bases from J, with 19 bases in between. Germline CDR1 is LNHDA and CDR2 is SQIVND (reference sequence). The CDR3 is 17 amino acids. The CDR3 coding sequence is TGTGCCAGTAGTATGGTGAAGATAGGGAGACGGAATTCACCCCTCCACTTT. It translates to CASSMVKIGRRNSPLHF.

The chain combines TRBV5-6 with TRBJ1-1; 8 bases are a match to TRBD1. Germline CDR1 SGHDT, CDR2 YYEEEE. CDR3 length: 14 residues. V was clipped by 3 bases and J by 5 bases; unmatched bases: 6. This chain's CDR3 is CASSSGTGLTEAFF. The CDR3 DNA follows: TGTGCCAGCAGCTCAGGGACAGGTTTAACTGAAGCTTTCTTT.

The rearrangement uses TRBV27 and TRBJ1-6, with 7 bases matching TRBD1. V shed 6 bases, J shed 13 bases, and the junction held 24 bases outside the gene matches. The CDR3 contains 18 residues. Germline values: CDR1 MNHEY, CDR2 SMNVEV (reference sequence). DNA of the CDR3: TGTGCCAGCAGCAAAAGGGGGCGGGTCCATCTTAATAATGATCCCCTCCACTTT. It encodes CASSKRGRVHLNNDPLHF.

The CDR3 DNA is TGTGCCAGTCGGACTAGCGGGGGGGATGGTGAGCAGTTCTTC. It translates to CASRTSGGDGEQFF. The V and J genes are TRBV6-5 and TRBJ2-1; 15 bases are a match to TRBD2. CDR3 length equals 14 residues. The ends lost 9 bases at V and 9 bases at J; junction bases unmatched: 6. CDR1 is MNHEY, CDR2 SVGAGI, per germline.

The rearrangement links TRBV19 to TRBJ2-7, with TRBD1 identical over 8 bases. CDR1 and CDR2 (germline): LNHDA, SQIVND (reference sequence). The V gene end was trimmed by 3 bases and the J gene end by 6 bases; junction bases not matched to a gene: 10. This CDR3 spans 15 amino acids. The CDR3 is CASSMSWQGAGEQYF. CDR3 bases: TGTGCCAGTAGTATGAGCTGGCAGGGGGCTGGCGAGCAGTACTTC.